These 10 T cell receptor beta chains share one sample of origin, sequenced in a study of T-cell reconstitution after alpha-beta-depleted transplantation in children. Unique molecular identifiers were used to barcode this TCRbeta library. TCRdb reprocessed the PCR reads via MiXCR and lists one record per CDR3 protein. The data hold approximately 400,000 distinct CDR3 sequences, with 9.5% to 13% observed a single time. The material sequenced was PBMCs from the stem cell graft donor, taken from the stem cell graft. These receptors were collected from a human donor who donated a stem cell graft to a child with acute myeloid leukemia.

This clonotype was detected once. The J gene is TRBJ2-5, the V gene TRBV12-5; the D gene is possibly TRBD2 (6 bases). The CDR3 totals 17 residues. Trimming left V 1 base short and J 0 bases short, with 15 bases between. Germline V gene data show CDR1 as LGHNT and CDR2 as FRNRAP. The CDR3 DNA follows: TGTGCTAGTGGTTTGGCCGGGTTGGGGGGTTACCAAGAGACCCAGTACTTC. It yields the protein CASGLAGLGGYQETQYF. Drawing the rest from reference TRBV12-5 and TRBJ2-5, the complete variable domain is DARVTQTPRHKVTEMGQEVTMRCQPILGHNTVFWYRQTMMQGLELLAYFRNRAPLDDSGMPKDRFSAEMPDATLATLKIQPSEPRDSAVYFCASGLAGLGGYQETQYFGPGTRLLVL.

This clonotype was counted a few times. J is TRBJ1-4 and V is TRBV20-1, with D uncertain. Germline loops: CDR1 DFQATT, CDR2 SNEGSKA (reference sequence). The V end was cut by 3 bases, the J end by 8 bases, with 16 bases between. The CDR3 is 14 residues long. CDR3 region: CSASPGGSVEKLFF. The CDR3 DNA sequence: TGCAGTGCTAGCCCCGGAGGTTCCGTGGAAAAACTGTTTTTT.

J is TRBJ1-5 and V is TRBV5-1; no definite D call. The CDR3 consists of 18 residues. CDR1 and CDR2 from the germline V gene are SGHRS and YFSETQ. The V gene lost 0 bases and the J gene lost 0 bases, with 16 bases spanning the gap. The CDR3, as DNA: TGCGCCAGCAGCTTGGGTGAAATGGGCAGGTATAGCAATCAGCCCCAGCATTTT. It is translated as CASSLGEMGRYSNQPQHF.

This clonotype was seen only once. This sequence joins TRBV4-2 and TRBJ2-3, with D possibly being TRBD2 (6 bases). The length of the CDR3 is 14 residues. V lost 0 bases and J 6 bases, leaving 10 bases between the germline ends. Germline assignment: CDR1 LGHNA and CDR2 YNFKEQ. CDR3 protein: CASSQEGEADTQYF. CDR3 bases: TGTGCCAGCAGCCAAGAAGGGGAGGCCGATACGCAGTATTTT.

The chain is built from TRBV4-1 and TRBJ2-1, with TRBD2 matching 10 bases. The junction had 4 bases not matched to a gene; V was cut back by 0 bases and J by 2 bases. This CDR3 has 17 residues. Germline CDR1 is MGHRA and CDR2 is YSYEKL. This CDR3 is CASSQEAGGSPYNEQFF. CDR3 in DNA: TGCGCCAGCAGCCAAGAAGCGGGAGGGTCCCCCTACAATGAGCAGTTCTTC.

V and J are TRBV7-2 and TRBJ2-7, with no clear D. CDR3 size: 14 residues. In germline, CDR1 is SGHTA, CDR2 FQGNSA. V lost 5 bases and J lost 7, with 18 bases in between. CDR3 region: CASSPDEVVREQYF. DNA for the CDR3: TGTGCCAGCAGCCCGGATGAAGTGGTCCGTGAGCAGTACTTC.

There are many counts of this clonotype. The chain links TRBV5-1 to TRBJ2-6; D call uncertain. Germline CDR1 SGHRS, CDR2 YFSETQ. Trimming took 4 bases from V and 1 from J, leaving 15 bases between them. This CDR3 contains 17 residues. DNA for the CDR3: TGCGCCAGCAGCCCCTTTGACCGCCCTTCTGGGGCCAACGTCCTGACTTTC. It yields the protein CASSPFDRPSGANVLTF. The full variable domain, its missing parts supplied by reference TRBV5-1 and TRBJ2-6, is KAGVTQTPRYLIKTRGQQVTLSCSPISGHRSVSWYQQTPGQGLQFLFEYFSETQRNKGNFPGRFSGRQFSNSRSEMNVSTLELGDSALYLCASSPFDRPSGANVLTFGAGSRLTVL.

The chain combines TRBV6-1 with TRBJ2-1; maybe TRBD1 (6 bases). CDR3 length equals 14 residues. Germline CDR1 is MNHNS and CDR2 is SASEGT. V was trimmed by 5 bases and J by 9 bases, leaving 17 bases between them. CDR3 bases: TGTGCCAGCAGTCAAAATGTACAGGGACGTGAGCAGTTCTTC. This translates into CASSQNVQGREQFF.

In its sample, this clonotype was seen many times. V is TRBV7-2 and J is TRBJ1-1; possibly TRBD1 for D (5 bases). Germline CDR1 SGHTA, CDR2 FQGNSA. The CDR3 runs to 14 residues. The V end lost 2 bases, the J end lost 6 bases, and 13 bases lay between the germline ends. CDR3 in amino acids: CASSLSGASPEAFF. DNA of the CDR3: TGTGCCAGCAGCTTATCCGGGGCGAGCCCTGAAGCTTTCTTT.

The sample holds many counts of this clonotype. This chain uses TRBV20-1 with TRBJ2-1, with 8 bases identical to TRBD2. Germline CDR1 DFQATT, CDR2 SNEGSKA (reference sequence). The CDR3 sequence is 14 residues long. J gave up 7 bases and V 5 bases, and 10 bases lay outside the gene matches. The CDR3: CSAPIPGGVNEQFF. CDR3 bases: TGCAGTGCTCCTATCCCGGGAGGGGTGAATGAGCAGTTCTTC.